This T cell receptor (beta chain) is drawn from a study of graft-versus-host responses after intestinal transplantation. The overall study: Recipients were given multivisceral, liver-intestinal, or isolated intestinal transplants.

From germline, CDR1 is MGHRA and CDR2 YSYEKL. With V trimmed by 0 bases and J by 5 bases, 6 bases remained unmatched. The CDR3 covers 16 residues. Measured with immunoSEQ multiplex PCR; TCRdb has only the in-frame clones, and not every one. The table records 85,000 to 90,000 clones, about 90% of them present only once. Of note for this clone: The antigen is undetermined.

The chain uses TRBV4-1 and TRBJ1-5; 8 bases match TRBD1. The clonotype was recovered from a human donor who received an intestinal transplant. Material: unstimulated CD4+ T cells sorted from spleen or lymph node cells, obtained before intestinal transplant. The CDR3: CASSQEGTGGDQPQHF. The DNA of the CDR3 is TGCGCCAGCAGCCAAGAAGGAACAGGGGGGGATCAGCCCCAGCATTTT.